This T cell receptor beta chain comes out of a study of blood T cells in healthy people across ages. Whole-study results and caveats: Significant beta diversity loss was already apparent by age approximately 40, declining roughly linearly.

Together with a sample-barcoded 5' primer, a J-beta primer mix was included in a second PCR lasting roughly 6 to 12 cycles. TCRdb recomputed calls from the 5' RACE reads with MiXCR, one row per CDR3 protein. The table lists more than 1,000,000 distinct CDR3 sequences, around 27% of them singletons. Per sample, extraction of total RNA gave at least 5.5 micrograms in every case. This clonotype was found a few times. The antigen is unknown. These same records also appear under a second study, on T cells of mothers and their children. That investigation notes: A primer called M1S, used in the second PCR, added sample barcodes and 2-4 random nucleotides. For each mother, over 8 million TCR beta CDR3 reads were obtained, and for each child, some 3.1 million.

Sequencing used blood. This TCR came from a girl aged 2 to 9 in good health.

CDR3 DNA sequence: TGCGCCAGCAGCTCCACCGGGACTAGCGGAGAGACCCAGTACTTC. It yields the protein CASSSTGTSGETQYF. V gene TRBV5-1 combines with J gene TRBJ2-5; 11 bases map to TRBD2. Trimming took 3 bases from V and 4 from J; bases not matched to a gene: 5. This CDR3 spans 15 amino acids. Per the germline V gene, CDR1 is SGHRS and CDR2 is YFSETQ.